This T cell receptor beta chain was obtained from a study of T cell responses to AZD1222 COVID-19 vaccine. As for this clone: Its matching antigen is unknown.

Sequenced by immunoSEQ multiplex PCR; TCRdb stores in-frame clones only, minus some. The top ten hold under 8% of the sample, which has 130,000 or so clones, 85% seen once. Study results and caveats: Only 5 or 6 people who got AZD1222 tested seropositive at baseline. A mostly white British donor set with more females was recruited, and clonal diversity was possibly underestimated. Spike-specific TCR breadth rose after two AZD1222 doses, and depth rose as well.

This specimen consisted of peripheral blood, obtained 28 days after the second dose of the MenACWY control vaccine. This TCR came from an adult who received the MenACWY meningococcal vaccine as a control.

The CDR3 reads CAWSWQGYGYTF. The DNA for the CDR3 is TGTGCCTGGAGTTGGCAGGGATATGGCTACACCTTC. V usage is TRBV30 and J usage is TRBJ1-2, with TRBD1 as a possible D gene (5 bases). Germline V lookup: CDR1 GTSNPN, CDR2 SVGIG (reference sequence). V was shortened by 2 bases and J by 5 bases, with 9 bases between the two germline ends. CDR3 length: 12 amino acids. Combining the CDR3 with reference TRBV30 and TRBJ1-2 gives the whole variable domain SQTIHQWPATLVQPVGSPLSLECTVEGTSNPNLYWYRQAAGRGLQLLFYSVGIGQISSEVPQNLSASRPQDRQFILSSKKLLLSDSGFYLCAWSWQGYGYTFGSGTRLTVV.